This T cell receptor beta chain was obtained from a study of blood T cells in healthy people across ages. Then a second PCR, running about 6 to 12 cycles, was carried out with a sample-barcoded 5' primer and a J-beta primer mix. TCRdb processed the 5' RACE reads anew with MiXCR; each CDR3 protein has one entry. Among more than 900,000 distinct CDR3 sequences listed, under 30% were seen once. Germline V gene data show CDR1 as SGHTA and CDR2 as FQGNSA. The CDR3 extends over 16 amino acids. V lost 0 bases to trimming and J lost 8 bases; unmatched junction nucleotides: 7. In addition, the sample was reused for a study of T cells of mothers and their children.

The V and J genes are TRBV7-2 and TRBJ2-2, with TRBD2 identical over 9 bases. The clonotype originates from a girl aged 2 to 9 in good health. Sequencing input: blood. The CDR3 is CASSLAAGGPSGELFF. The DNA of the CDR3 is TGTGCCAGCAGCTTAGCGGCGGGAGGGCCCAGTGGGGAGCTGTTTTTT. Full variable domain (remainder filled in from reference TRBV7-2 and TRBJ2-2): GAGVSQSPSNKVTEKGKDVELRCDPISGHTALYWYRQSLGQGLEFLIYFQGNSAPDKSGLPSDRFSAERTGGSVSTLTIQRTQQEDSAVYLCASSLAAGGPSGELFFGEGSRLTVL.